This TCR beta chain was captured in a study of T cell repertoires in cytomegalovirus infection (dated by TCRdb to the late 2010s). Describing the broader study: Alongside well-studied HLA-B-restricted epitopes, the peptide stimulations were aimed at recently identified HLA-C-restricted CMV epitopes, whose presentation resists viral immunomodulation. Because public TCR beta signatures pointed to carriage of CMV infection together with the matching HLA type, the HLA type of each donor mattered for the analysis. Study-wide conclusions, independent of this receptor: In the ex vivo response, HLA-C-restricted CMV-specific TCR beta clonotypes were dominant, and in two of eight donors the single most frequent clonotype came from this HLA-C-restricted group. Carriers of CMV infection plus the relevant HLA type were discriminated by the cumulative frequency of public TCR beta family members in the study cohort and in an independent roughly 380-donor cohort.

For sequencing, an Illumina HiSeq 1500 was employed. The public reads were reanalyzed by TCRdb: fastp trimming at Q25, MiXCR alignment, in-frame beta chains only. Entries are consolidated by CDR3 protein sequence, retaining the most common genes and DNA. The sample table contains approximately 100,000 distinct CDR3 sequences; only one count was recorded for 25% to 30% of them. The top ten constitute roughly 81% of the sample. Comments on this clonotype: Its antigen specificity is not known. No clone much larger than this one lies a single base away; base qualities are absent.

The intended sense of this specimen's treatment or condition label: in vitro stimulation with specific CMV peptide epitopes to enrich CMV-specific T cells. The germline V gene (reference sequence) specifies SEHNR as CDR1 and FQNEAQ as CDR2. Including the terminal cysteine and phenylalanine, the CDR3 comprises 17 residues. The kept DNA is CDR3 alone, 51 bases in frame from the first base. Trimming at the junction amounts to 1 base on V and 4 bases on J, and the germline ends lie 19 bases apart. This TCR derives from a human donor in good health (CMV status not recorded). Some clones in this sample may be carry-over from other donors' samples. The sample here was CD8+ T cells from cultured PBMCs, taken from culture after CMV antigen stimulation. The rearranged chain carries TRBV7-9 and TRBJ1-2, and possibly TRBD1, on 6 matching bases. The bases are TGTGCCAGCAGCTTAGAAAAGGACAGCGGCATGATCTATGGCTACACCTTC. Protein translation: CASSLEKDSGMIYGYTF.